This paragraph reports one T cell receptor beta chain. Its target is unknown. Germline lookup yields CDR1 SGHRS and CDR2 YFSETQ. The ends were cut back, 6 bases at V and 3 bases at J, with 15 bases in the middle. The CDR3 loop spans 15 amino acids. The sample belongs to a study of blood T cells in healthy people across ages. Primed by a sample-barcoded 5' primer and a J-beta primer mix, a second PCR proceeded for about 6 to 11 cycles. Each CDR3 protein gets one entry after TCRdb re-called the 5' RACE reads with MiXCR. The sample shows 850,000 to 1,100,000 distinct CDR3 sequences, approximately 38% of them seen only once. Donors were healthy Caucasian individuals from Russia aged about 6 to 90. General observations from the study: Diversity estimated from one million T cells was considered an underestimate. Per-million-T-cell TCR beta diversity fell roughly linearly with age.

The chain joins TRBV5-1 to TRBJ2-2, with D possibly being TRBD1 (6 bases). This clonotype originated in a man aged 18 to 29 in good health. Specimen: blood. The CDR3 sequence is CASKQGGRDTGELFF. The CDR3 nucleotides are TGCGCCAGCAAACAGGGTGGTAGGGACACCGGGGAGCTGTTTTTT.